This passage covers 22 T cell receptor beta chains from one sample sequenced in a study of cytomegalovirus exposure and HLA in healthy donors. PCR employed 60 Vbeta and 13 Jbeta primers. Generated by immunoSEQ multiplex PCR, the TCRdb table keeps only in-frame clones and is missing some. The table includes 100,000 or so clones, approximately 63% detected once. The specimen was PBMCs. The receptors derive from a woman aged 30 to 39 in good health and CMV-seronegative.

For the CDR3, the DNA is TGTGCCAGCAGCTTAGGTTCAGGGGGAAATGGCTACACCTTC. It codes for CASSLGSGGNGYTF. This sequence joins TRBV7-9 and TRBJ1-2; 7 bases align to TRBD1. The CDR3 has 14 residues. CDR1 and CDR2 from the germline V gene are SEHNR and FQNEAQ (reference sequence). The V segment lost 1 base and the J segment 6 bases; nucleotides outside the gene matches: 5.

J is TRBJ2-7 and V is TRBV6-5; D is ambiguous. CDR1 is MNHEY, CDR2 SVGAGI, per germline. The germline V and J ends were trimmed by 2 bases and 0 bases, with 5 bases remaining between them. The CDR3 contains 13 residues. This CDR3 is CASSYENSYEQYF. CDR3 DNA sequence: TGTGCCAGCAGTTACGAGAACTCCTACGAGCAGTACTTC.

The chain combines TRBV10-2 with TRBJ2-2; TRBD1 might be the D (6 bases). CDR1 WSHSY and CDR2 SAAADI come from the germline V gene. V was trimmed by 7 bases and J by 0 bases, leaving 9 bases between them. The length of the CDR3 is 14 residues. The CDR3 loop is CASTSGANTGELFF. CDR3 DNA: TGCGCCAGCACTTCAGGGGCGAACACCGGGGAGCTGTTTTTT.

This chain links TRBV4-3 with TRBJ2-2, with D tentatively TRBD1 (5 bases). Germline V gene data show CDR1 as LGHNA and CDR2 as YSLEER. Between the trimmed V and J ends, which lost 2 bases and 6 bases, there was a span of 19 bases. The CDR3 has 17 amino acids. CDR3 DNA: TGCGCCAGCAGCCAAAAAAAGGGGATGTTAGTCCCCGGGGAGCTGTTTTTT. It codes for CASSQKKGMLVPGELFF.

This clone showed up just a few times. The gene calls are TRBV4-1 and TRBJ2-7; tentatively, D is TRBD2 (6 bases). CDR3 length: 15 amino acids. V lost 4 bases to trimming and J lost 3 bases, with 16 bases between them. CDR1 is MGHRA, CDR2 YSYEKL, per germline. The DNA for the CDR3 is TGCGCCAGCAGCCCGTTATATAGGCGGGGCTACGAGCAGTACTTC. It translates to CASSPLYRRGYEQYF.

The rearrangement links TRBV6-5 to TRBJ2-2; TRBD2 might be the D (5 bases). CDR3 size: 14 residues. V was cut by 4 bases and J by 6 bases, with 12 bases left in between. The germline V gene has CDR1 MNHEY and CDR2 SVGAGI. Written as DNA, the CDR3 is TGTGCCAGCAGTTTACTAGGGCCCCCCGGGGAGCTGTTTTTT. It specifies CASSLLGPPGELFF.

V and J are TRBV5-8 and TRBJ1-4; 7 positions match TRBD1. Germline CDR1 and CDR2: SGHTS and YDEGEE. The CDR3 spans 14 residues. With V trimmed by 2 bases and J by 4 bases, 2 bases remained unmatched. The CDR3 sequence is CASSFRDSNEKLFF. CDR3 DNA sequence: TGTGCCAGCAGCTTCCGGGACAGTAATGAAAAACTGTTTTTT.

The genes are TRBV7-7 and TRBJ2-2; 10 positions agree with TRBD1. V was pared by 5 bases and J by 7 bases, with 4 bases of the junction left unmatched. CDR3 length: 14 residues. Germline V gene lookup returns CDR1 SSHAT and CDR2 FNYEAQ (reference sequence). CDR3 DNA sequence: TGTGCCAGCAGCCCGGGGACAGGGGTCGGGGAGCTGTTTTTT. Protein: CASSPGTGVGELFF.

The V call is TRBV27, the J call TRBJ1-4; the D is unclear. Trimming stripped 5 bases from V and 12 bases from J, with 16 bases between. CDR1 and CDR2 from the germline V gene are MNHEY and SMNVEV (reference sequence). This CDR3 spans 13 amino acids. The CDR3 DNA follows: TGTGCCAGCAGTACTCTAGAGCGGGCGGAACTGTTTTTT. Translating gives CASSTLERAELFF.

This rearrangement joins TRBV29-1 to TRBJ2-2; 11 bases are shared with TRBD2. Germline CDR1 SQVTM, CDR2 ANQGSEA. J was trimmed by 4 bases and V by 5 bases; bases with no gene match: 6. The CDR3 runs to 15 residues. CDR3 amino acids: CSVKIAGGPTGELFF. CDR3 coding DNA: TGCAGCGTTAAAATAGCGGGAGGGCCCACCGGGGAGCTGTTTTTT.

The chain carries TRBV28 and TRBJ2-5; TRBD2 is a possible D gene (5 bases). Germline CDR1 MDHEN, CDR2 SYDVKM. This CDR3 has 16 amino acids. V lost 7 bases and J 4 bases, leaving 22 bases between the germline ends. CDR3 DNA sequence: TGTGCCAGCACCGTAACGGGTTCGGGCGGGCTAGAGACCCAGTACTTC. This codes for CASTVTGSGGLETQYF.

V usage is TRBV5-1 and J usage is TRBJ2-3; TRBD2 is a possible D gene (6 bases). V was clipped by 3 bases and J by 4 bases, with 9 bases between them. CDR1 and CDR2 (germline): SGHRS, YFSETQ. CDR3 length: 13 residues. The CDR3 is CASSSPGADTQYF. The CDR3 bases are TGCGCCAGCAGCTCCCCGGGGGCAGATACGCAGTATTTT.

CDR3: CSVETQRNTEAFF. Here the CDR3 DNA reads TGCAGCGTTGAAACACAGAGAAACACTGAAGCTTTCTTT. The gene calls are TRBV29-1 and TRBJ1-1; D remains ambiguous. CDR1 is SQVTM, CDR2 ANQGSEA, per germline. This CDR3 is 13 amino acids long. Between the trimmed V and J ends, which lost 2 bases and 2 bases, there was a span of 9 bases.

The CDR3 region has the DNA TGCGCCAGCAGCTGGGGGGGGTCGACCCCTGAAGCTTTCTTT. The encoded protein is CASSWGGSTPEAFF. The V call is TRBV5-1, the J call TRBJ1-1, with D perhaps TRBD1 (5 bases). The V gene's germline CDR1 is SGHRS and CDR2 YFSETQ. Trimming cost V 3 bases and J 6 bases, with 15 bases left between them. The CDR3 is 14 amino acids. The variable domain in full, with the rest retrieved from reference TRBV5-1 and TRBJ1-1, is KAGVTQTPRYLIKTRGQQVTLSCSPISGHRSVSWYQQTPGQGLQFLFEYFSETQRNKGNFPGRFSGRQFSNSRSEMNVSTLELGDSALYLCASSWGGSTPEAFFGQGTRLTVV.

The chain combines TRBV2 with TRBJ1-5, with 8 bases matching TRBD1. The germline CDR1 and CDR2 sequences are SNHLY and FYNNEI. The length of the CDR3 is 15 residues. J was trimmed by 5 bases and V by 2 bases; bases with no gene match: 5. CDR3: CASSETGGADQPQHF. The CDR3 nucleotides are TGTGCCAGCAGTGAAACAGGGGGGGCGGATCAGCCCCAGCATTTT. Filled out from reference TRBV2 and TRBJ1-5, the complete variable domain reads EPEVTQTPSHQVTQMGQEVILRCVPISNHLYFYWYRQILGQKVEFLVSFYNNEISEKSEIFDDQFSVERPDGSNFTLKIRSTKLEDSAMYFCASSETGGADQPQHFGDGTRLSIL.

The chain combines TRBV27 with TRBJ2-7, with 7 bases fitting TRBD1. This CDR3 region has 15 residues. In germline, CDR1 is MNHEY, CDR2 SMNVEV (reference sequence). Trimming removed 3 bases from V and 4 bases from J; junction bases left unmatched: 9. The CDR3 region has the DNA TGTGCCAGCAGTTTCTCCCGGGACAGCCTATACGAGCAGTACTTC. Residues: CASSFSRDSLYEQYF.

This clone was detected ten times or more. The rearrangement links TRBV5-4 to TRBJ1-4; TRBD1 agrees at 7 bases. Looked up from germline, CDR1 is SGHNT and CDR2 is YYREEE (reference sequence). The CDR3 runs 13 residues. V was clipped by 4 bases and J by 12 bases; unmatched bases: 9. CDR3 sequence (DNA): TGTGCCAGCAGCATTGACAGGGCCCGGGAACTGTTTTTT. The encoded protein is CASSIDRARELFF.

The rearrangement links TRBV7-9 to TRBJ1-1, with D possibly being TRBD1 (5 bases). Trimming cost V 3 bases and J 2 bases, with 7 bases left between them. The CDR3 spans 13 residues. Looked up from germline, CDR1 is SEHNR and CDR2 is FQNEAQ (reference sequence). CDR3 protein: CASSFQGNTEAFF. CDR3 DNA: TGTGCCAGCAGCTTCCAGGGTAACACTGAAGCTTTCTTT.

The V call is TRBV25-1, the J call TRBJ2-3; 10 positions match TRBD2. V lost 0 bases, J lost 1 base, and 1 base stayed unmatched. CDR3 length: 16 amino acids. CDR1 is MGHDK and CDR2 is SYGVNS in the germline V gene. This CDR3 reads CASSEYGTSGTDTQYF. The CDR3 DNA follows: TGTGCCAGCAGTGAATATGGGACTAGCGGCACAGATACGCAGTATTTT.

The chain has TRBV5-4 and TRBJ1-1; D possibly corresponds to TRBD1 (5 bases). The CDR3 contains 15 residues. The germline CDR1 and CDR2 sequences are SGHNT and YYREEE (reference sequence). V gave up 0 bases and J gave up 9 bases, with 18 bases separating them. The DNA for the CDR3 is TGTGCCAGCAGCTTGGAAGCAGGGTCGACTGCTAAAGCTTTCTTT. It encodes CASSLEAGSTAKAFF. Looking up the rest from reference TRBV5-4 and TRBJ1-1 gives the full variable domain: ETGVTQSPTHLIKTRGQQVTLRCSSQSGHNTVSWYQQALGQGPQFIFQYYREEENGRGNFPPRFSGLQFPNYSSELNVNALELDDSALYLCASSLEAGSTAKAFFGQGTRLTVV.

On this clone itself: The junction differs from germline at one of its ends, possibly a read error. The chain is built from TRBV6-5 and TRBJ2-3; 7 bases line up with TRBD2. Germline assignment: CDR1 MNHEY and CDR2 SVGAGI. This CDR3 region has 15 residues. The CDR3 coding sequence is TGTGCCAGCAGTTACTCCGGCGGGGCGGGAGATATGCAGTATTTT. This codes for CASSYSGGAGDMQYF.

The chain employs TRBV6-5 and TRBJ2-5, with TRBD1 as a possible D gene (8 bases). With the DNA end fitting TRBJ2-7 better, the J assignment may be wrong. Germline-derived CDR1 and CDR2 are MNHEY and SVGAGI. This CDR3 has 15 residues. This chain's CDR3 is CASSYGGDRNYEQYF. The CDR3 region has the DNA TGTGCCAGCAGTTACGGGGGGGACAGGAACTACGAGCAGTACTTC.